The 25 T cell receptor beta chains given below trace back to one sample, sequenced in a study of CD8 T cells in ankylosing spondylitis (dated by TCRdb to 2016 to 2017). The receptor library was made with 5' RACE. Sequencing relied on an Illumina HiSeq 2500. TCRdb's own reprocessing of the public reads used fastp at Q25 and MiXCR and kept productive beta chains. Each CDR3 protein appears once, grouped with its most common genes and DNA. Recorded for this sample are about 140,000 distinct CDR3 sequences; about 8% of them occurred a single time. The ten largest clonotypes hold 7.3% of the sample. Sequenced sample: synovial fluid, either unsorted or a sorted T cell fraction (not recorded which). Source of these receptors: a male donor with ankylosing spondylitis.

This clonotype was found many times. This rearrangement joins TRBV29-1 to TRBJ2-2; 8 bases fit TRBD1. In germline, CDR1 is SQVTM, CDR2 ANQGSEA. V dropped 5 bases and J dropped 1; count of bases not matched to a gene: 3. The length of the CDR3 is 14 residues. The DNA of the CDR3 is TGCAGCGTTCCCGGGACAGGGAACACCGGGGAGCTGTTTTTT. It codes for CSVPGTGNTGELFF.

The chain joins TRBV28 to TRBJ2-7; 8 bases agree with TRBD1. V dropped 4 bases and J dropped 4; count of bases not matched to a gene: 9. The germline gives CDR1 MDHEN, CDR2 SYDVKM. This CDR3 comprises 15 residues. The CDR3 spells CASSSHQGARYEQYF. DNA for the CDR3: TGTGCCAGCAGTTCCCACCAGGGGGCTAGGTACGAGCAGTACTTC.

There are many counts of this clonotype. CDR3 loop: CASSALRAATNEKLFF. CDR3 in DNA: TGTGCCAGCAGCGCACTAAGGGCAGCAACTAATGAAAAACTGTTTTTT. The chain joins TRBV7-9 to TRBJ1-4; D is unclear. Trimming took off 5 bases at V and 0 bases at J, with 13 bases between the two ends. This CDR3 has 16 amino acids. Germline CDR1 reads SEHNR; CDR2 reads FQNEAQ (reference sequence).

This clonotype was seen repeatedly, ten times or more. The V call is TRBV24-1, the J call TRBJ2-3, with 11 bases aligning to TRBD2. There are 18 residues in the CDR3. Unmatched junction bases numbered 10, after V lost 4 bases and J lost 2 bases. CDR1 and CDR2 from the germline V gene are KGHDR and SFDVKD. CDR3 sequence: CATSDSGTSGRLTDTQYF. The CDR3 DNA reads TGTGCCACCAGTGACTCCGGGACTAGCGGTCGCCTCACAGATACGCAGTATTTT.

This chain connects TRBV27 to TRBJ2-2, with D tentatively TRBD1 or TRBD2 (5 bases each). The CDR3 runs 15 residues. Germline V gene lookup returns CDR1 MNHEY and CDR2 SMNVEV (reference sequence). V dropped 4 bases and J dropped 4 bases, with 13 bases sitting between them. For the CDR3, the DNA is TGTGCCAGCAGTTCCCGGGGCGGTAGCACCGGGGAGCTGTTTTTT. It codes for CASSSRGGSTGELFF.

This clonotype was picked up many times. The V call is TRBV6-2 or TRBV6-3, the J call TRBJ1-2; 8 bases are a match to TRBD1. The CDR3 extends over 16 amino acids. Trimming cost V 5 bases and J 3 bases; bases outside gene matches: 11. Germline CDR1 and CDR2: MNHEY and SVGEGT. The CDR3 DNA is TGTGCCAGCAGTGATCGACAGGGGCTTGGGGACTATGGCTACACCTTC. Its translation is CASSDRQGLGDYGYTF.

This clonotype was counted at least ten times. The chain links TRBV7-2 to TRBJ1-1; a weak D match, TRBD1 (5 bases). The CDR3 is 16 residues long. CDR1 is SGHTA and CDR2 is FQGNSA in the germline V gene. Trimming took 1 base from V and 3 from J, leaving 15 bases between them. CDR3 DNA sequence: TGTGCCAGCAGCTTAGTAGGGACGCTGGGGGACACTGAAGCTTTCTTT. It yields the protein CASSLVGTLGDTEAFF.

The CDR3 region has the DNA TGTGCCAGCAGCTCTGAGCTTAACTCCGGGGAGCTGTTTTTT. Protein: CASSSELNSGELFF. The chain couples TRBV5-4 to TRBJ2-2; D is uncertain. V lost 3 bases to trimming and J lost 6 bases, with 12 bases between them. Germline lookup yields CDR1 SGHNT and CDR2 YYREEE (reference sequence). The CDR3 runs to 14 residues. Full variable domain (missing parts from reference TRBV5-4 and TRBJ2-2): ETGVTQSPTHLIKTRGQQVTLRCSSQSGHNTVSWYQQALGQGPQFIFQYYREEENGRGNFPPRFSGLQFPNYSSELNVNALELDDSALYLCASSSELNSGELFFGEGSRLTVL.

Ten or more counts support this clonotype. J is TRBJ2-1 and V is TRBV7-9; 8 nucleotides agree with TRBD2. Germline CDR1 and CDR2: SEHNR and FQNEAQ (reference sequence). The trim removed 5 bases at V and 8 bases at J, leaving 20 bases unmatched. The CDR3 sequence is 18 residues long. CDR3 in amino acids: CASSPHPGLAGSVYEQFF. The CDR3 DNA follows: TGTGCCAGCAGCCCGCACCCAGGACTAGCAGGCAGTGTCTATGAGCAGTTCTTC.

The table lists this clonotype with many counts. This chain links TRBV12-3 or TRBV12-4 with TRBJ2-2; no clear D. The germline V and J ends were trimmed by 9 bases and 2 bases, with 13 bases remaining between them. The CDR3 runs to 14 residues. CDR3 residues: CASLVLSNTGELFF. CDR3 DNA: TGTGCCAGTTTGGTACTATCAAACACCGGGGAGCTGTTTTTT.

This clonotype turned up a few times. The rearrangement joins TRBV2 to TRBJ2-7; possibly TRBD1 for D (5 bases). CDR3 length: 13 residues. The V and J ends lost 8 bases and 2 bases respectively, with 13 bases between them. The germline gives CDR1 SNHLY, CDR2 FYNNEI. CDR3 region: CASDMTAAYEQYF. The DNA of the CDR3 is TGTGCCAGCGATATGACAGCCGCCTACGAGCAGTACTTC.

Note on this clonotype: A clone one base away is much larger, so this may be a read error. The CDR3 reads CARRGDWSSYEQYF. The CDR3 region has the DNA TGTGCCCGCAGGGGGGACTGGTCCTCCTACGAGCAGTACTTC. The rearrangement uses TRBV2 and TRBJ2-7, with D tentatively TRBD1 (7 bases). CDR3 size: 14 residues. CDR1 is SNHLY and CDR2 is FYNNEI in the germline V gene.

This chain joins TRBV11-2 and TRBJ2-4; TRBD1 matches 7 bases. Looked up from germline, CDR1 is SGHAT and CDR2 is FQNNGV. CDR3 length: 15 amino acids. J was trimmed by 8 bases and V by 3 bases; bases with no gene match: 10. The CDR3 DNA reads TGTGCCAGCAGCTTGGAGACAGGGATTAACTACATTCAGTACTTC. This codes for CASSLETGINYIQYF.

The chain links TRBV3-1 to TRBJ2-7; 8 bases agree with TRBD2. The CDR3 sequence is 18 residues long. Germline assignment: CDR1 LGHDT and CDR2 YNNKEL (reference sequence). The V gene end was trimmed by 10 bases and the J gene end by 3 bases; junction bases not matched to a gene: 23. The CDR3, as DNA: TGTGCCACCTCCAAACAGGTCACTAGCGGAACATATTACTACGAGCAGTACTTC. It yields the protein CATSKQVTSGTYYYEQYF.

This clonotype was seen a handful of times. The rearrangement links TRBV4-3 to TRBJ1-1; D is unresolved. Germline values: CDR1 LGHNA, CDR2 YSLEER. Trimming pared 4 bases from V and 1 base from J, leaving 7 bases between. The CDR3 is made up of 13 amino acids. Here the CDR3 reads CASSRPGNTEAFF. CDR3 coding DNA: TGCGCCAGCAGCCGACCGGGGAACACTGAAGCTTTCTTT.

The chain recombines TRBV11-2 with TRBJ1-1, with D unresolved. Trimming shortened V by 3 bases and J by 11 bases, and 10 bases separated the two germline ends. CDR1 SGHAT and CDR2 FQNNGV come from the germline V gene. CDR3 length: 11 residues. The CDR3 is CASSFYQGAFF. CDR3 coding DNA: TGTGCCAGCAGCTTTTACCAAGGGGCTTTCTTT. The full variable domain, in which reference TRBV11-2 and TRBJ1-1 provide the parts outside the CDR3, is EAGVAQSPRYKIIEKRQSVAFWCNPISGHATLYWYQQILGQGPKLLIQFQNNGVVDDSQLPKDRFSAERLKGVDSTLKIQPAKLEDSAVYLCASSFYQGAFFGQGTRLTVV.

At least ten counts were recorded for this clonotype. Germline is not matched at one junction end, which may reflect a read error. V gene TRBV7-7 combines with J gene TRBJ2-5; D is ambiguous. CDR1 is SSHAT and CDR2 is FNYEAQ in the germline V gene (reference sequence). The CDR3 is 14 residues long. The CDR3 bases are TGTGCTAGCAGCTTAGGCCAGGACGGAGAGACCCAGTACTTC. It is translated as CASSLGQDGETQYF.

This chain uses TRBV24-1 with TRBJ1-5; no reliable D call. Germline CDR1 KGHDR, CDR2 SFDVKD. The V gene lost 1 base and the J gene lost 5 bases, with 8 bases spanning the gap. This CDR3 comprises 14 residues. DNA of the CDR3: TGTGCCACCAGTGATTTTCGGGGTCATCAGCCCCAGCATTTT. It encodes CATSDFRGHQPQHF.

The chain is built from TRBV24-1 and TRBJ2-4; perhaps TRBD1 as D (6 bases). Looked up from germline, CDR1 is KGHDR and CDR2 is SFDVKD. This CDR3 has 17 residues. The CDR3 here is CGASDLLGTGTKNIQYF. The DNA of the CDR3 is TGTGGGGCCAGTGATCTCCTGGGAACAGGGACCAAAAACATTCAGTACTTC.

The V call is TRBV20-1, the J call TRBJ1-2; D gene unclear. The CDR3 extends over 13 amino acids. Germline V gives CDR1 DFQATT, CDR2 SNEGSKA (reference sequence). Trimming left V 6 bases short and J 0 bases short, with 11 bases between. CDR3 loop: CSAITGANYGYTF. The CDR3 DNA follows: TGCAGTGCAATAACTGGAGCTAACTATGGCTACACCTTC.

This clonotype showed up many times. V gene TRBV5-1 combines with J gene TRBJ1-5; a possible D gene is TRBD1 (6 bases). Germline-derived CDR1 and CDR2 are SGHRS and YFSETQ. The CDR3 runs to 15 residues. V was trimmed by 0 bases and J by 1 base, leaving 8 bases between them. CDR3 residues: CASSLGGTSNQPQHF. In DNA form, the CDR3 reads TGCGCCAGCAGCTTGGGCGGGACAAGCAATCAGCCCCAGCATTTT.

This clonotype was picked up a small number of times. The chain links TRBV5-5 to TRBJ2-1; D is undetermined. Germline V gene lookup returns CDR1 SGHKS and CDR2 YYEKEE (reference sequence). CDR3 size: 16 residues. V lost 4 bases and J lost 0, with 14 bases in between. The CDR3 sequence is CASSPYMRSSYNEQFF. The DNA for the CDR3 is TGTGCCAGCAGCCCGTATATGAGGAGCTCCTACAATGAGCAGTTCTTC.

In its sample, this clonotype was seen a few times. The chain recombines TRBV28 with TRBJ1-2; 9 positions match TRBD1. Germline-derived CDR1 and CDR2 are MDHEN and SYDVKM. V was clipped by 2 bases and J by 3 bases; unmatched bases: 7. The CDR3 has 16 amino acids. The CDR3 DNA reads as TGTGCCAGCAGTTTAGGGACAGGGAGAGAGGACTATGGCTACACCTTC. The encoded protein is CASSLGTGREDYGYTF.

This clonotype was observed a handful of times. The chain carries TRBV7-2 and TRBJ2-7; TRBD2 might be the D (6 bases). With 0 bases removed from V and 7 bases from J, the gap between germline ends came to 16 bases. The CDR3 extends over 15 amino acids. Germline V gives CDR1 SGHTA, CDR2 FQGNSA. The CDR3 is CASSLAGGALREQYF. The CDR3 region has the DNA TGTGCCAGCAGCTTAGCGGGCGGGGCCCTTCGGGAGCAGTACTTC.

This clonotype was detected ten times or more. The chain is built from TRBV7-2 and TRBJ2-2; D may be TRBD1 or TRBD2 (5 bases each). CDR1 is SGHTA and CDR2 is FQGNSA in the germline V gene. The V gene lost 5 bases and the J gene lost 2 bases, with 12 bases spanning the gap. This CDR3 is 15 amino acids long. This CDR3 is CASSPGPYNTGELFF. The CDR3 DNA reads TGTGCCAGCAGCCCGGGACCCTATAACACCGGGGAGCTGTTTTTT. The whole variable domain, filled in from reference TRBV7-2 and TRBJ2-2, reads GAGVSQSPSNKVTEKGKDVELRCDPISGHTALYWYRQSLGQGLEFLIYFQGNSAPDKSGLPSDRFSAERTGGSVSTLTIQRTQQEDSAVYLCASSPGPYNTGELFFGEGSRLTVL.